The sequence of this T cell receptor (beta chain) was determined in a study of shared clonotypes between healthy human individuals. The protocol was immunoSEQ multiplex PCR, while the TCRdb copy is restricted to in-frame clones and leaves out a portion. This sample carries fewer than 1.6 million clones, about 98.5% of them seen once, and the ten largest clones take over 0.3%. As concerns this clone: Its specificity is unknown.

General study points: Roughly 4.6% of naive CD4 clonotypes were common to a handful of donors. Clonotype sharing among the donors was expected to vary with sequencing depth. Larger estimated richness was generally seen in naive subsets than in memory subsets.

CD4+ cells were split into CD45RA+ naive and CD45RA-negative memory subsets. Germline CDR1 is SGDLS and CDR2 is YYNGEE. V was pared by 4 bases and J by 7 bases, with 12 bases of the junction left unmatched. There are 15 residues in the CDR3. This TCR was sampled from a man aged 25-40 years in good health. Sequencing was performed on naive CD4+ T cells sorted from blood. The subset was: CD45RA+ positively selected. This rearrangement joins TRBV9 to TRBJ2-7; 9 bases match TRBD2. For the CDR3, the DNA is TGTGCCAGCAGCCCGCGGCGGGAGGGCTCATGGGAGCAGTACTTC. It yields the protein CASSPRREGSWEQYF. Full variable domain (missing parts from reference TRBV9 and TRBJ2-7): DSGVTQTPKHLITATGQRVTLRCSPRSGDLSVYWYQQSLDQGLQFLIQYYNGEERAKGNILERFSAQQFPDLHSELNLSSLELGDSALYFCASSPRREGSWEQYFGPGTRLTVT.